This TCR beta chain was obtained from a study of cytomegalovirus exposure and HLA in healthy donors. CDR1 SGHDT and CDR2 YYEEEE come from the germline V gene. This CDR3 comprises 15 residues. The V end was cut by 0 bases, the J end by 2 bases, with 9 bases between. The PCR had 60 Vbeta and 13 Jbeta primers. Authors' data handling: The count from a later analysis was 65 million to 90 million unique TCR beta chains, roughly 11 million of them shared. Profiled with immunoSEQ multiplex PCR; TCRdb holds only in-frame clones, not every one. For V, J and clone size, that table is used; D and trimming come from the DNA. The table includes about 99,000 clones, approximately 73% detected once. A few counts support this clone.

The J gene is TRBJ2-4, the V gene TRBV5-6, with no clear D. Material for sequencing was PBMCs. The receptor comes from a woman between 18 and 29 years old in good health and CMV-seropositive. CDR3 sequence: CASSLGGRPKNIQYF. For the CDR3, the DNA is TGTGCCAGCAGCTTGGGAGGTCGGCCCAAAAACATTCAGTACTTC.